What follows describes a single T cell receptor beta chain. In the study's own analysis: Reference gene primer amplification yielded estimated nucleated cell counts. TCRdb's table, derived via immunoSEQ multiplex PCR, lists solely in-frame clones and lacks some. The V and J calls and clone size are taken from that table; D and trimming were inferred from the DNA. Of roughly 160,000 clones listed, 84% are singletons. This specimen comes from a study of blood T cell repertoires in COVID-19. Background on the study: The origin of the acute and convalescent COVID-19 samples was the United States, Italy and Spain. PBMCs, B-cell-depleted T cells, or T cells provided the cDNA or gDNA that made up the material.

Trimming took 4 bases from V and 8 from J, leaving 14 bases between them. This CDR3 has 14 residues. CDR1 is KGHSH and CDR2 is LQKENI in the germline V gene. Those enrolled in Seattle joined during active infection and were followed longitudinally afterward. The TCR was taken from a woman aged 80 or over with COVID-19, enrolled during active disease. This sequence joins TRBV18 and TRBJ1-4, with unresolved D. Specimen: peripheral blood. CDR3 coding DNA: TGTGCCAGCTCACTCTACCAGGAAGGAGAAAAACTGTTTTTT. Translated, it gives CASSLYQEGEKLFF.